This T cell receptor (beta chain) was identified in a study of blood T cell repertoires in COVID-19. About the study: Some COVID-19 samples were acute and others convalescent; all came from the United States, Italy and Spain.

In the source study's methods: Scientists estimated how many nucleated cells there were by amplifying reference gene primers. Using immunoSEQ multiplex PCR, the repertoire was profiled, and TCRdb retains in-frame clones only, with some absent. D and trimming come from the DNA, and the V and J calls and clone size come from that table. The sample lists around 250,000 clones; approximately 85% were seen once. Looked up from germline, CDR1 is SGHTA and CDR2 is FQGNSA. The CDR3 is 14 amino acids. J was trimmed by 1 base and V by 1 base; bases with no gene match: 0. The chain combines TRBV7-2 with TRBJ1-1, with TRBD1 identical over 7 bases. The TCR was taken from a human donor in a cohort sampled during active COVID-19. Sequencing was carried out using peripheral blood. CDR3: CASSLGTGNTEAFF. In DNA, the CDR3 is TGTGCCAGCAGCTTAGGGACAGGGAACACTGAAGCTTTCTTT.